This T cell receptor beta chain was retrieved from a study of blood T cell repertoires in COVID-19. Generated by immunoSEQ multiplex PCR, the TCRdb table keeps only in-frame clones and is missing some. The sample gives approximately 92,000 clones, 70% to 90% of which show up once; roughly 4.1% is in the top ten. Germline CDR1 and CDR2: SGDLS and YYNGEE. The CDR3 covers 16 residues. The J segment lost 2 bases and the V segment lost 2 bases, leaving 5 bases of the junction unmatched. Specimen: peripheral blood. The origin of this receptor is a man aged 60 to 75 with acute or convalescent COVID-19. The chain has TRBV9 and TRBJ1-3, with 9 bases lining up with TRBD1. The DNA of the CDR3 is TGTGCCAGCAGCGTGGTACAGGGGGCGACTGGAAACACCATATATTTT. This gives the protein CASSVVQGATGNTIYF.